This is a list of T cell receptor beta chains from one sample in a study of cytomegalovirus exposure and HLA in healthy donors. Measured with immunoSEQ multiplex PCR; TCRdb has only the in-frame clones, and not every one. This table holds approximately 200,000 clones, just under 75% found once. Sequenced input: PBMCs. These receptors were obtained from a woman under 40 in good health and CMV-seropositive. CDR3s include the opening cysteine and the closing phenylalanine or tryptophan. Fields, in order: J gene, V gene, CDR3 length, CDR3 protein.

j_gene: TRBJ2-1
v_gene: TRBV2
len: 14
CDR3aa: CASTTQRTYNEQFF

j_gene: TRBJ2-1
v_gene: TRBV27
len: 13
CDR3aa: CASSLSRQNEQFF

j_gene: TRBJ2-5
v_gene: TRBV7-9
len: 14
CDR3aa: CASSPWTGVETQYF

j_gene: TRBJ2-4
v_gene: TRBV7-2
len: 17
CDR3aa: CASSSVPGNRAKNIQYF

j_gene: TRBJ2-1
v_gene: TRBV9
len: 15
CDR3aa: CASSLSGSSYNEQFF

j_gene: TRBJ2-7
v_gene: TRBV14
len: 13
CDR3aa: CASSQDLSYEQYF

j_gene: TRBJ1-1
v_gene: TRBV7-6
len: 17
CDR3aa: CASSLFTVRSVNTEAFF

j_gene: TRBJ2-7
v_gene: TRBV5-1
len: 12
CDR3aa: CASSLSSYEQYF

j_gene: TRBJ2-5
v_gene: TRBV5-1
len: 17
CDR3aa: CASSSAFSGRARETQYF

j_gene: TRBJ1-2
v_gene: TRBV27
len: 16
CDR3aa: CASSALGTGGSGGYTF

j_gene: TRBJ2-1
v_gene: TRBV11-2
len: 14
CDR3aa: CASSLMDTYNEQFF

j_gene: TRBJ2-1
v_gene: TRBV27
len: 17
CDR3aa: CASSPPTSGRLVNEQFF

j_gene: TRBJ2-5
v_gene: TRBV18
len: 13
CDR3aa: CASSGDKRETQYF

j_gene: TRBJ2-2
v_gene: TRBV29-1
len: 15
CDR3aa: CSVGGGTLNTGELFF

j_gene: TRBJ1-1
v_gene: TRBV2
len: 14
CDR3aa: CASRARTGGTEAFF

j_gene: TRBJ2-2
v_gene: TRBV11-2
len: 11
CDR3aa: CASQNTGELFF

j_gene: TRBJ2-1
v_gene: TRBV7-2
len: 13
CDR3aa: CASSLQGYNEQFF

j_gene: TRBJ2-1
v_gene: TRBV11-2
len: 13
CDR3aa: CASSYRTSDEQFF

j_gene: TRBJ1-5
v_gene: TRBV19
len: 13
CDR3aa: CAGGGIGNQPQHF

j_gene: TRBJ2-3
v_gene: TRBV29-1
len: 14
CDR3aa: CSVANRGKGDTQYF

j_gene: TRBJ1-2
v_gene: TRBV28
len: 13
CDR3aa: CASSLDRGYGYTF

j_gene: TRBJ2-3
v_gene: TRBV7-8
len: 16
CDR3aa: CASSLGSTRVTDTQYF

j_gene: TRBJ2-1
v_gene: TRBV11-2
len: 14
CDR3aa: CASSPLAGENEQFF

j_gene: TRBJ1-5
v_gene: TRBV6-1
len: 15
CDR3aa: CASSPHGGGNQPQHF

j_gene: TRBJ1-3
v_gene: TRBV2
len: 16
CDR3aa: CASSAVTGNIGNTIYF

j_gene: TRBJ2-2
v_gene: TRBV2
len: 17
CDR3aa: CASSEASGKVHTGELFF

j_gene: TRBJ2-3
v_gene: TRBV11-2
len: 13
CDR3aa: CASSLGGADTQYF